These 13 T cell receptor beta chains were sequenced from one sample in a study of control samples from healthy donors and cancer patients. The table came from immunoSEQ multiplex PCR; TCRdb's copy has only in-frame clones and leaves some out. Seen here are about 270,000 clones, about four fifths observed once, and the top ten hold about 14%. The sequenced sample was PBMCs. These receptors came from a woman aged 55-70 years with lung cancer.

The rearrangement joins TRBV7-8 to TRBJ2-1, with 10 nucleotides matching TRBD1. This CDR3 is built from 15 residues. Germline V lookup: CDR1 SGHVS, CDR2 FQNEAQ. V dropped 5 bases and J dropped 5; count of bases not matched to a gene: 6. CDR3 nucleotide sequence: TGTGCCAGCAGCCAACGGGACAGGGGCGACAATGAGCAGTTCTTC. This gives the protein CASSQRDRGDNEQFF.

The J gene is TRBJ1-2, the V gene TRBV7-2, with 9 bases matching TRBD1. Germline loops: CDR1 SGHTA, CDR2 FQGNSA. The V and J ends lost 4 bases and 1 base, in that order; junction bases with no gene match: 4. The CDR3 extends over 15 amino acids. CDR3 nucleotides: TGTGCCAGCAGCTCGGGACAGGGCGGTAACTATGGCTACACCTTC. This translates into CASSSGQGGNYGYTF.

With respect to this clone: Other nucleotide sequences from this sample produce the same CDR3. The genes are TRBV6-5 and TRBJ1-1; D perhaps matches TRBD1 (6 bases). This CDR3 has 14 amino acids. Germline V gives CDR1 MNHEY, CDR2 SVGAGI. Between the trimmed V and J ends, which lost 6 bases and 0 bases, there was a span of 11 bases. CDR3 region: CASSYDRLNTEAFF. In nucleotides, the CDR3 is TGTGCCAGCAGCTATGACAGGTTGAACACTGAAGCTTTCTTT.

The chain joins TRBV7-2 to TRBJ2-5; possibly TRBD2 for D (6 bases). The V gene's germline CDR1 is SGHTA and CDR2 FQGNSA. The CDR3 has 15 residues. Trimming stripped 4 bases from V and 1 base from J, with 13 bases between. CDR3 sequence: CASSSASGSQETQYF. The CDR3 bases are TGTGCCAGCAGCTCAGCAAGCGGGTCCCAAGAGACCCAGTACTTC.

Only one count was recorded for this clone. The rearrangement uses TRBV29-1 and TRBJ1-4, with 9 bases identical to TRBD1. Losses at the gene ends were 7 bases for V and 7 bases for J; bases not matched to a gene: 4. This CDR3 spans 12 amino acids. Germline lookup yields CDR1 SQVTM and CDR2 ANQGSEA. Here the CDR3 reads CSGRTGVEKLFF. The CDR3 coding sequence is TGCAGCGGGAGGACAGGGGTTGAAAAACTGTTTTTT.

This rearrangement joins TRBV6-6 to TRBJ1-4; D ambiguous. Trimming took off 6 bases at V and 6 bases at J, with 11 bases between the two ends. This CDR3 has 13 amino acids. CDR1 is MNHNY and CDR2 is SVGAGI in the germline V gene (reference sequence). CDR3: CASRRVAYEKLFF. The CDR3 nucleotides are TGTGCCAGCAGGAGGGTCGCTTATGAAAAACTGTTTTTT.

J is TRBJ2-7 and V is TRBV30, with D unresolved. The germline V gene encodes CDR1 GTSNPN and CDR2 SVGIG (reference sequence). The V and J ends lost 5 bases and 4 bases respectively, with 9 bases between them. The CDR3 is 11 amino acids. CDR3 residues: CAWALAYEQYF. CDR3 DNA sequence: TGTGCCTGGGCCCTCGCTTACGAGCAGTACTTC.

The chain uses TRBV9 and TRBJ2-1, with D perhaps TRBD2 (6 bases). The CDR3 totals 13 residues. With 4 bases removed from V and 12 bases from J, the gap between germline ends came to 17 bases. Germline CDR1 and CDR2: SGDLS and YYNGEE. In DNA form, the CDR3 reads TGTGCCAGCAGCTGCGGGGACTGCATACGGCAGTTCTTC. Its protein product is CASSCGDCIRQFF.

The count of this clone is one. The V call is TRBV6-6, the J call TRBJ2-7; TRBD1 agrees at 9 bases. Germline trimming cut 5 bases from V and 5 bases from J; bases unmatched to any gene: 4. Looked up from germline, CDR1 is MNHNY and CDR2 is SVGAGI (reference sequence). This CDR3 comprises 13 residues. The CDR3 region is CASSTGGKNEQYF. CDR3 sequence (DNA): TGTGCCAGCAGTACAGGGGGCAAGAACGAGCAGTACTTC.

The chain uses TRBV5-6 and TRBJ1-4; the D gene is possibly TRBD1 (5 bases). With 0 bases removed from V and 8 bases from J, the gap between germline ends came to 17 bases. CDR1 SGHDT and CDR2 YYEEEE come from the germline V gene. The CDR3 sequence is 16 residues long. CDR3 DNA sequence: TGTGCCAGCAGCTTGGAGGGGAGGGAGGGCGAAGAAAAACTGTTTTTT. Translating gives CASSLEGREGEEKLFF.

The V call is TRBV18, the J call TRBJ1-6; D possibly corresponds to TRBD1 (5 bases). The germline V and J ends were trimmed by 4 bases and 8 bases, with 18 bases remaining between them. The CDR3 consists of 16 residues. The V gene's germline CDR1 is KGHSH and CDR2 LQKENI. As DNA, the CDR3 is TGTGCCAGCTCACAAGGACGGGGCGGAGGTTATTCACCCCTCCACTTT. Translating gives CASSQGRGGGYSPLHF.

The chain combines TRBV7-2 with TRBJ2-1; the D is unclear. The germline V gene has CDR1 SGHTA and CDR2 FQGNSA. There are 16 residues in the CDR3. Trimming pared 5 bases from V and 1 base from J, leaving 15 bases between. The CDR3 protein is CASSPTVVGSYNEQFF. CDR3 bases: TGTGCCAGCAGCCCGACTGTGGTAGGATCCTACAATGAGCAGTTCTTC.

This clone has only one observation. CDR3 region: CASSLLGQTNEKLFF. CDR3 coding DNA: TGCGCCAGCAGCTTGTTGGGGCAAACTAATGAAAAACTGTTTTTT. The V and J genes are TRBV5-1 and TRBJ1-4, with D perhaps matching TRBD1 (5 bases). CDR3 size: 15 residues. The V and J ends lost 1 base and 1 base respectively, with 8 bases between them. Germline assignment: CDR1 SGHRS and CDR2 YFSETQ.